This TCR beta chain was captured by sequencing in a study of brain T cells in children with intractable seizures. TCRdb's table, derived via immunoSEQ multiplex PCR, lists solely in-frame clones and lacks some. This table holds 80,000 or so clones, approximately 90% found once. Germline V gene lookup returns CDR1 SNHLY and CDR2 FYNNEI. This CDR3 is built from 15 residues. Trimming removed 6 bases from V and 3 bases from J, with 15 bases in between. Only cases whose brain tissue showed the highest T cell transcript signatures were sequenced. Specimen: peripheral blood, collected at surgery. V gene TRBV2 combines with J gene TRBJ2-4, with D possibly matching TRBD1 (6 bases). This sequence was found in a girl aged 2-9 years with Rasmussen encephalitis and intractable seizures. CDR3 amino acids: CASRPDRLGKNIQYF. The CDR3 DNA reads TGTGCCAGCAGGCCAGACAGGCTGGGCAAAAACATTCAGTACTTC.